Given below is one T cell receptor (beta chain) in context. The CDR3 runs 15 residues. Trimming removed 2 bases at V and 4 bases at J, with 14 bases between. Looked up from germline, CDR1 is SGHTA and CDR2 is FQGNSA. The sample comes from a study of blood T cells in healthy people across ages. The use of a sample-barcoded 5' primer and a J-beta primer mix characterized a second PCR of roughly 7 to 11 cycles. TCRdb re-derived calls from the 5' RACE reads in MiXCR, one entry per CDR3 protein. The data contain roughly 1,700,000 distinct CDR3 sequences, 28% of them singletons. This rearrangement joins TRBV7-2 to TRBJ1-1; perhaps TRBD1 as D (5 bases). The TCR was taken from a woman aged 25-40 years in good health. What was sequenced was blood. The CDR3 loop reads CASSLFQGEGTEAFF. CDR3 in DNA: TGTGCCAGCAGCTTATTCCAGGGTGAGGGCACTGAAGCTTTCTTT.